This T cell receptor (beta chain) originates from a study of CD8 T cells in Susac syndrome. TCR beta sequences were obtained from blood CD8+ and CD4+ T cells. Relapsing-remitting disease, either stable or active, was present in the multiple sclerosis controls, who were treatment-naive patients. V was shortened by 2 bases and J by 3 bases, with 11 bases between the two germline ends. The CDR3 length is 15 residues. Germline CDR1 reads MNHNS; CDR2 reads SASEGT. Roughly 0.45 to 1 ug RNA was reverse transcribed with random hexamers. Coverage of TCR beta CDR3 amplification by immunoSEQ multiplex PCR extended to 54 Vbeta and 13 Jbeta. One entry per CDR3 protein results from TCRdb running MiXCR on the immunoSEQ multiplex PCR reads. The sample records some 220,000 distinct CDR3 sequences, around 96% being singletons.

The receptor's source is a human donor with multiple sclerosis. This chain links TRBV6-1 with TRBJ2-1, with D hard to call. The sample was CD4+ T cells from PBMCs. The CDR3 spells CASSEMGQNYNEQFF. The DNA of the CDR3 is TGTGCCAGCAGTGAAATGGGCCAGAACTACAATGAGCAGTTCTTC.